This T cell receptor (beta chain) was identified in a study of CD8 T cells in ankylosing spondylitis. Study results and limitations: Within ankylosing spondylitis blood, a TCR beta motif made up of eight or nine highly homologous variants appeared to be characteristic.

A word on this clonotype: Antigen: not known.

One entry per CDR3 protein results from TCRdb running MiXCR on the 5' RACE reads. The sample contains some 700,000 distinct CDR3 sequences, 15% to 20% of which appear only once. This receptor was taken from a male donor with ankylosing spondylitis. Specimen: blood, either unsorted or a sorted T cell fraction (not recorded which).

The chain's CDR3 is CSARRTDPYEQYF. The CDR3 DNA is TGCAGTGCTAGACGGACAGATCCCTACGAGCAGTACTTC. The V call is TRBV20-1, the J call TRBJ2-7, with D possibly matching TRBD1 (6 bases). The CDR3 has 13 residues. Germline V gives CDR1 DFQATT, CDR2 SNEGSKA (reference sequence). V was shortened by 2 bases and J by 2 bases, with 10 bases between the two germline ends.